This TCR beta chain was sequenced in a study of CD8 T cells in Susac syndrome (dated 2019 in TCRdb). Study-level background: Among the sequenced Susac syndrome patients, 5 or 6 had clinically active disease and fewer than ten were in clinical remission. At blood withdrawal, Susac syndrome patients were either therapy-naive, taking corticosteroids (in some cases with IVIg as well), or taking IVIg alone. The study used repertoire sequencing to test whether antigen drove CD8+ T cell activation and differentiation in Susac syndrome.

The germline V gene sets CDR1 to SGHTA and CDR2 to FQGTGA. V is cut back by 0 bases and J by 7 bases, with 8 bases in the junction unmatched. The CDR3 holds 17 amino acids from the cysteine to the phenylalanine. Just the 51-base CDR3 DNA is kept, in frame starting at base 1. Of note for this clonotype: Which antigen it targets is not known. Base qualities are not at hand, and no much larger clone is one base apart.

What the work shows at the level of the full study, not this receptor alone: The number of individuals in the TCR sequencing and HLA analysis was recognized as being relatively small. In patients with Susac syndrome, the CD4+ T cell repertoire showed no detectable clonal expansion.

RNA was extracted using the RNeasy kit, and roughly 0.5 to 1 microgram was reverse transcribed with random hexamers. TCR beta CDR3 regions were amplified with the immunoSEQ multiplex PCR assay covering 54 Vbeta and 13 Jbeta segments. PCR amplification bias was corrected using a synthetic template baseline for primer optimization and computational correction. The paper's processing steps were these. Reads were annotated to V, D and J genes per IMGT and analyzed with immunoSEQ Analyzer, keeping only productive sequences. Clonality was computed as one minus Shannon entropy normalized by log2 of the number of productive unique sequences. Public and private clones were assessed among the 100 most prevalent clones of each patient and control. Clones were defined as Susac-specific if absent from the healthy and MS cohorts, from around 1,000 published viral clones and from other ImmuneACCESS disease sequences. In-frame beta chains were kept once TCRdb had trimmed the public reads at Q25 with fastp and called clones with MiXCR. Every distinct CDR3 protein forms one entry, paired with its most common genes and DNA. In this record, the V and J calls reflect TCRdb's handling and not the investigators' own analysis. The sample data list 150,000 to 180,000 distinct CDR3 sequences, and approximately 95% of these were observed just once. Clones ranked in the top ten supply 0.16% of the sample.

Peripheral blood CD8+ and CD4+ T cells from healthy donors, Susac syndrome patients and multiple sclerosis patients were profiled by high-throughput TCR beta sequencing. Recently defined diagnostic criteria for definite or probable disease were met by the Susac syndrome patients. Bulk CD8+ and CD4+ T cells were purified magnetically by negative isolation, whereas CD8+ TEMRA cells were enriched by FACS. Blood was collected in EDTA tubes and processed within 24 hours, with PBMCs isolated through density gradient centrifugation. PBMCs intended for TCR sequencing were cryopreserved in liquid nitrogen and were subsequently thawed in a 37 degrees C water bath. A purity of at least 90% was achieved for sorted or isolated CD4+, CD8+ and CD8+ TEMRA cells.

This TCR was sampled from a human donor with Susac syndrome. The chain joins TRBV7-3 to TRBJ2-2; TRBD2 lines up with 10 middle nucleotides. The sample was CD4+ T cells from PBMCs. The bases read TGTGCCAGCAGCTTAACGTGGGAGCGGGGGGGCCACGGGGAGCTGTTTTTT. This sequence encodes CASSLTWERGGHGELFF.